The 31 T cell receptor beta chains reported below all come from one sample, sequenced in a study of blood T cell repertoires in COVID-19. The method was immunoSEQ multiplex PCR; TCRdb's version includes in-frame clones alone and lacks a portion of them. The sample consists of more than 200,000 clones, 65% to 90% of them appearing once. Sequencing was carried out using PBMCs or T cells enriched from blood (not recorded which). The receptors were sampled from a man between 35 and 55 years old who had recovered from COVID-19.

The chain combines TRBV27 with TRBJ2-1, with a possible D match to TRBD2 (5 bases). Germline lookup yields CDR1 MNHEY and CDR2 SMNVEV (reference sequence). This CDR3 contains 15 residues. V dropped 8 bases and J dropped 1 base, with 15 bases sitting between them. The CDR3 DNA follows: TGTGCCAGCCGCATAGCGCTGGGGTCCTACAATGAGCAGTTCTTC. Protein: CASRIALGSYNEQFF.

V is TRBV19 and J is TRBJ1-4, with 7 bases matching TRBD1. Per germline, CDR1 LNHDA and CDR2 SQIVND (reference sequence). There are 13 residues in the CDR3. With V trimmed by 6 bases and J by 7 bases, 5 bases remained unmatched. Written as DNA, the CDR3 is TGTGCCAGTAGCCAACAGGGGATTGAAAAACTGTTTTTT. This encodes CASSQQGIEKLFF.

The chain links TRBV7-6 to TRBJ2-2, with 12 nucleotides matching TRBD2. The CDR3 totals 17 residues. The trim removed 5 bases at V and 4 bases at J, leaving 8 bases unmatched. Germline assignment: CDR1 SGHVS and CDR2 FNYEAQ. The CDR3 bases are TGTGCCAGCAGCCCGGGACTAGCGGGTCGAGGCACCGGGGAGCTGTTTTTT. Translated, it gives CASSPGLAGRGTGELFF.

In this sample, this clone turned up a few times. The chain couples TRBV6-1 to TRBJ1-1; D may be TRBD1 (5 bases). From germline, CDR1 is MNHNS and CDR2 SASEGT. Deletions cut 3 bases from V and 5 bases from J, with 25 bases between. The CDR3 sequence is 18 residues long. The DNA for the CDR3 is TGTGCCAGCAGTGAGAACGGGGCACTTCAGGGAGGCCGGACTGAAGCTTTCTTT. Protein product: CASSENGALQGGRTEAFF.

The chain couples TRBV3-1 (or the pseudogene TRBV3-2) to TRBJ1-2; D is possibly TRBD1 (6 bases). Per the germline V gene, CDR1 is LGHDT and CDR2 is YNNKEL (reference sequence). This CDR3 has 15 residues. Trimming shortened V by 3 bases and J by 5 bases, and 16 bases separated the two germline ends. CDR3: CASSHEHRDTYGYTF. The CDR3 nucleotides are TGTGCCAGCAGCCACGAACACAGGGACACATATGGCTACACCTTC.

Note on this clone: The sample carries other DNA sequences with the same CDR3. This chain joins TRBV12-3 or TRBV12-4 and TRBJ2-3, with D hard to call. CDR3 length: 11 amino acids. V lost 3 bases, J lost 5 bases, and 3 bases lay in between. The CDR3 DNA is TGTGCCAGCAGTTTTCAAGATACGCAGTATTTT. It codes for CASSFQDTQYF.

The chain couples TRBV11-3 to TRBJ2-3; TRBD1 matches 9 bases. CDR1 is SGHNT, CDR2 YENEEA, per germline. The CDR3 contains 16 residues. Germline trimming cut 4 bases from V and 4 bases from J; bases unmatched to any gene: 9. This CDR3 is CASSYTGGEGADTQYF. As DNA, the CDR3 is TGTGCCAGCAGCTATACAGGGGGCGAAGGGGCAGATACGCAGTATTTT.

CDR3 amino acids: CASSKTGPNEQFF. The CDR3 DNA reads as TGTGCCAGCAGCAAGACAGGACCCAATGAGCAGTTCTTC. The V gene is TRBV6-5, the J gene TRBJ2-1; possibly TRBD1 for D (6 bases). With 6 bases removed from V and 6 bases from J, the gap between germline ends came to 12 bases. In germline, CDR1 is MNHEY, CDR2 SVGAGI. The CDR3 is 13 amino acids.

V and J are TRBV4-1 and TRBJ1-1; tentatively, D is TRBD1 (5 bases). Trimming stripped 4 bases from V and 10 bases from J, with 13 bases between. From germline, CDR1 is MGHRA and CDR2 YSYEKL. The CDR3 sequence is 12 residues long. As DNA, the CDR3 is TGCGCCAGCAGCCCCCCTGGCGGGACAGCTTTCTTT. As protein: CASSPPGGTAFF.

This sequence joins TRBV2 and TRBJ2-5; 7 nucleotides align to TRBD2. Germline V CDR1 and CDR2: SNHLY, FYNNEI. Trimming cost V 5 bases and J 2 bases; bases outside gene matches: 11. The CDR3 consists of 16 residues. This CDR3 is CASSHRASGQQETQYF. CDR3 coding DNA: TGTGCCAGCAGTCATAGGGCTAGCGGCCAACAAGAGACCCAGTACTTC.

This clone was observed at least ten times. This chain uses TRBV7-8 with TRBJ2-7; a possible D gene is TRBD1 (5 bases). The V gene lost 2 bases and the J gene lost 12 bases, with 11 bases spanning the gap. The germline V gene encodes CDR1 SGHVS and CDR2 FQNEAQ. The CDR3 covers 11 residues. As DNA, the CDR3 is TGTGCCAGCAGCTTATTAGGGGAAGCGTACTTC. This translates into CASSLLGEAYF.

The CDR3 DNA sequence: TGCGCCAGCAGCTTGGCTGGGACAGTTACTCAAGAGACCCAGTACTTC. Protein sequence: CASSLAGTVTQETQYF. V and J are TRBV5-1 and TRBJ2-5; 7 nucleotides line up with TRBD1. The CDR3 runs 16 residues. Germline CDR1 and CDR2: SGHRS and YFSETQ. The V segment lost 0 bases and the J segment 2 bases; nucleotides outside the gene matches: 7.

This chain links TRBV2 with TRBJ1-5; possibly TRBD1 for D (5 bases). In germline, CDR1 is SNHLY, CDR2 FYNNEI. The V end was cut by 2 bases, the J end by 12 bases, with 17 bases between. The CDR3 totals 14 residues. The CDR3 is CASSEWTSQGSQHF. CDR3 bases: TGTGCCAGCAGTGAATGGACATCCCAGGGTAGCCAGCATTTT.

The CDR3: CASSYGQGSSYEQYF. DNA for the CDR3: TGTGCCAGCAGTTACGGACAGGGGTCATCCTACGAGCAGTACTTC. The chain uses TRBV6-5 and TRBJ2-7; 9 bases match TRBD1. V lost 2 bases, J lost 1 base, and 3 bases stayed unmatched. The CDR3 has 15 residues. Looked up from germline, CDR1 is MNHEY and CDR2 is SVGAGI.

V is TRBV7-9 and J is TRBJ1-1; 7 bases are a match to TRBD1. The CDR3 runs to 14 residues. The junction had 4 bases not matched to a gene; V was cut back by 5 bases and J by 1 base. Looked up from germline, CDR1 is SEHNR and CDR2 is FQNEAQ (reference sequence). CDR3 in amino acids: CASSQGGGNTEAFF. In nucleotides, the CDR3 is TGTGCCAGCAGCCAGGGGGGAGGGAACACTGAAGCTTTCTTT.

The chain combines TRBV19 with TRBJ2-1; the D is unclear. Germline V gene lookup returns CDR1 LNHDA and CDR2 SQIVND (reference sequence). V was pared by 5 bases and J by 0 bases, with 5 bases between. There are 13 residues in the CDR3. Here the CDR3 reads CASSDSSYNEQFF. DNA of the CDR3: TGTGCCAGTAGTGATAGCTCCTACAATGAGCAGTTCTTC.

This rearrangement joins TRBV7-9 to TRBJ2-1; 10 positions match TRBD2. Germline V gene sequence: CDR1 SEHNR, CDR2 FQNEAQ (reference sequence). The CDR3 runs 15 residues. Unmatched junction bases numbered 4, after V lost 3 bases and J lost 5 bases. The CDR3 region has the DNA TGTGCCAGCAGCTTGCTAGCGGGGGCCCACAATGAGCAGTTCTTC. Translating gives CASSLLAGAHNEQFF.

This chain uses TRBV24-1 with TRBJ2-3; possible D gene TRBD1, 6 bases. The CDR3 is 14 amino acids. Between the trimmed V and J ends, which lost 5 bases and 2 bases, there was a span of 10 bases. Germline CDR1 and CDR2: KGHDR and SFDVKD. The CDR3 spells CATSGTANTDTQYF. The CDR3 bases are TGTGCCACCAGTGGGACAGCAAACACAGATACGCAGTATTTT.

The chain joins TRBV7-9 to TRBJ2-7; perhaps TRBD2 as D (6 bases). Looked up from germline, CDR1 is SEHNR and CDR2 is FQNEAQ (reference sequence). V was cut by 11 bases and J by 6 bases, with 23 bases left in between. The CDR3 has 14 amino acids. CDR3 protein: CARPVVGLLTEQYF. The CDR3 coding sequence is TGTGCCCGCCCGGTAGTGGGACTTCTAACCGAGCAGTACTTC.

The chain links TRBV3-1 (or the pseudogene TRBV3-2) to TRBJ2-5; a possible D gene is TRBD1 (5 bases). The CDR3 runs to 14 residues. The V gene lost 0 bases and the J gene lost 7 bases, with 12 bases spanning the gap. From germline, CDR1 is LGHDT and CDR2 YNNKEL (reference sequence). CDR3 bases: TGTGCCAGCAGCCAAGATTGGGTGGGGCGGACCCAGTACTTC. Residues: CASSQDWVGRTQYF.

As concerns this clone: The junction departs from germline at one end; a sequencing error may be responsible. CDR3: CASSLGGRGPSF. In DNA, the CDR3 is TGTGCCAGCAGCTTAGGAGGCAGGGGGCCTTCTTTT. This sequence joins TRBV7-9 and TRBJ1-4; 8 bases line up with TRBD1. Germline values: CDR1 SEHNR, CDR2 FQNEAQ (reference sequence). The CDR3 runs 12 residues.

CDR3 in DNA: TGTGCCAGCAGCCGAGTAACCTCCACAGATACGCAGTATTTT. Translation: CASSRVTSTDTQYF. The genes are TRBV2 and TRBJ2-3; D unclear. Germline-derived CDR1 and CDR2 are SNHLY and FYNNEI. The germline V and J ends were trimmed by 6 bases and 2 bases, with 12 bases remaining between them. The CDR3 is made up of 14 amino acids.

The V and J genes are TRBV10-3 and TRBJ2-5, with 8 bases matching TRBD2. Unmatched junction bases numbered 5, after V lost 2 bases and J lost 3 bases. CDR1 ENHRY and CDR2 SYGVKD come from the germline V gene. The CDR3 has 15 residues. The CDR3 sequence: CAISETGGPEETQYF. DNA for the CDR3: TGTGCCATCAGTGAGACGGGAGGGCCGGAAGAGACCCAGTACTTC.

The V and J genes are TRBV6-5 and TRBJ2-7; TRBD2 agrees at 11 bases. Trimming removed 6 bases from V and 6 bases from J; junction bases left unmatched: 7. CDR1 is MNHEY and CDR2 is SVGAGI in the germline V gene. The CDR3 spans 14 residues. CDR3 sequence reads: CASSYIGTSGEQYF. The CDR3 coding sequence is TGTGCCAGCAGCTACATTGGGACTAGCGGCGAGCAGTACTTC.

This chain uses TRBV4-1 with TRBJ2-7; D may be TRBD1 (6 bases). Trimming removed 0 bases at V and 4 bases at J, with 13 bases between. Germline V gene data show CDR1 as MGHRA and CDR2 as YSYEKL. The CDR3 is made up of 15 amino acids. CDR3 sequence (DNA): TGCGCCAGCAGCCAAGAAGGCCAGGGGTTATACGAGCAGTACTTC. It encodes CASSQEGQGLYEQYF.

This chain connects TRBV6-5 to TRBJ2-3, with 7 bases that match TRBD2. The V and J ends lost 8 bases and 4 bases, in that order; junction bases with no gene match: 6. Per germline, CDR1 MNHEY and CDR2 SVGAGI. This CDR3 region has 13 residues. CDR3 coding DNA: TGTGCCAGCCGAAGACGGGAGGCAGATACGCAGTATTTT. Translating gives CASRRREADTQYF.

The chain links TRBV7-3 to TRBJ1-1; a possible D gene is TRBD1 (6 bases). The CDR3 runs 13 residues. Trimming left V 5 bases short and J 1 base short, with 8 bases between. Germline CDR1 SGHTA, CDR2 FQGTGA. The CDR3, as DNA: TGTGCCAGCAGCCCGACAGGGAACACTGAAGCTTTCTTT. As protein: CASSPTGNTEAFF.

The chain carries TRBV3-1 (or the pseudogene TRBV3-2) and TRBJ2-7, with TRBD2 matching 10 bases. Germline values: CDR1 LGHDT, CDR2 YNNKEL (reference sequence). This CDR3 is 16 amino acids long. V gave up 5 bases and J gave up 0 bases; unmatched junction bases: 7. CDR3 sequence: CASSSLLAGISYEQYF. DNA of the CDR3: TGTGCCAGCAGCTCACTACTAGCGGGGATCTCCTACGAGCAGTACTTC.

The chain links TRBV27 to TRBJ1-4; D perhaps matches TRBD1 (6 bases). There are 14 residues in the CDR3. V was pared by 5 bases and J by 9 bases, with 16 bases between. Germline V gives CDR1 MNHEY, CDR2 SMNVEV (reference sequence). The CDR3 DNA is TGTGCCAGCAGTACGACAGGCTTCGGTCAAAAACTGTTTTTT. It is translated as CASSTTGFGQKLFF.

This chain links TRBV27 with TRBJ1-2, with D possibly matching TRBD1 (6 bases). V lost 5 bases, J lost 4 bases, and 14 bases lay in between. Germline V gives CDR1 MNHEY, CDR2 SMNVEV (reference sequence). The CDR3 consists of 14 residues. The CDR3 nucleotides are TGTGCCAGCAGTCCGACGGGGGGGGCCTATGGCTACACCTTC. Its protein is CASSPTGGAYGYTF.

J is TRBJ2-1 and V is TRBV10-3; 7 bases align to TRBD2. The CDR3 consists of 16 residues. Germline V gives CDR1 ENHRY, CDR2 SYGVKD. The V segment lost 0 bases and the J segment 7 bases; nucleotides outside the gene matches: 9. The DNA for the CDR3 is TGTGCCATCAGTGAGTCGCGGGGGAGCGTCCGGAATGAGCAGTTCTTC. This codes for CAISESRGSVRNEQFF.